This entry describes one T cell receptor beta chain. Its antigen remains unknown. This sample was taken from a study of T cells in localized non-small cell lung cancer. The study, taken as a whole, reports: Among blood samples, higher T cell density accompanied longer overall survival.

Generated by immunoSEQ multiplex PCR, the TCRdb table keeps only in-frame clones and is missing some. The table records fewer than 35,000 clones, 85% to 90% of them present only once. Germline CDR1 and CDR2: SGHRS and YFSETQ. The CDR3 contains 13 residues. The ends were cut back, 4 bases at V and 3 bases at J, with 11 bases in the middle. The TCR was taken from a man between 35 and 75 years old with stage I lung adenocarcinoma. The chain employs TRBV5-1 and TRBJ2-7, with a possible D match to TRBD1 (7 bases). Sequencing used peripheral blood, obtained before any cancer treatment. The chain's CDR3 is CASSAGTDYEQYF. Written as DNA, the CDR3 is TGCGCCAGCAGCGCGGGGACAGACTACGAGCAGTACTTC.